What follows are 11 T cell receptor beta chains derived from one specimen sequenced in a study of cytomegalovirus exposure and HLA in healthy donors. With 60 Vbeta and 13 Jbeta primers, the PCR was carried out. Generated by immunoSEQ multiplex PCR, the TCRdb table keeps only in-frame clones and is missing some. Its table records over 100,000 clones. The sample was PBMCs. The receptors were sampled from a woman between 40 and 50 years old in good health and CMV-seropositive.

The chain recombines TRBV7-2 with TRBJ2-5, with 8 bases aligning to TRBD2. With the DNA end fitting TRBJ2-7 better, the J assignment may be wrong. The CDR3 has 15 amino acids. Germline CDR1 reads SGHTA; CDR2 reads FQGNSA. Here the CDR3 DNA reads TGTGCCAGCAGCTCGGAAAGCGGGAGCTCCTACGAGCAGTACTTC. Its translation: CASSSESGSSYEQYF.

The chain is built from TRBV28 and TRBJ2-7; 11 nucleotides line up with TRBD2. CDR3 length equals 17 residues. V lost 7 bases, J lost 7 bases, and 18 bases stayed unmatched. Germline loops: CDR1 MDHEN, CDR2 SYDVKM. CDR3 bases: TGTGCCAGCACCAAAAGATTAGCGGGAGGGCCCAAGAGGGAGCAGTACTTC. As protein: CASTKRLAGGPKREQYF. Full variable domain (missing parts from reference TRBV28 and TRBJ2-7): DVKVTQSSRYLVKRTGEKVFLECVQDMDHENMFWYRQDPGLGLRLIYFSYDVKMKEKGDIPEGYSVSREKKERFSLILESASTNQTSMYLCASTKRLAGGPKREQYFGPGTRLTVT.

J is TRBJ2-1 and V is TRBV7-3; the D is unclear. This CDR3 spans 12 amino acids. V dropped 2 bases and J dropped 6 bases, with 5 bases sitting between them. Germline CDR1 SGHTA, CDR2 FQGTGA. CDR3 sequence (DNA): TGTGCCAGCAGCTTAGGGCTCAATGAGCAGTTCTTC. Its translation is CASSLGLNEQFF.

The genes are TRBV28 and TRBJ1-3; 7 bases map to TRBD1. J was trimmed by 3 bases and V by 2 bases; bases with no gene match: 7. CDR3 length equals 16 residues. Germline values: CDR1 MDHEN, CDR2 SYDVKM. The CDR3 here is CASSLEGGVFGNTIYF. CDR3 DNA: TGTGCCAGCAGTTTAGAAGGGGGCGTATTTGGAAACACCATATATTTT.

In regard to this clone: A junction boundary mismatches the germline segment, possibly from a read error. The chain uses TRBV2 and TRBJ2-2; perhaps TRBD1 as D (5 bases). This CDR3 has 15 amino acids. Per germline, CDR1 SNHLY and CDR2 FYNNEI. CDR3 sequence (DNA): TGTGCCAGCAGCGAAGTAGGGGCCAACACCGGGGAGCTGTTTTTT. This translates into CASSEVGANTGELFF.

The genes are TRBV5-1 and TRBJ2-4; 7 bases line up with TRBD1. Unmatched junction bases numbered 8, after V lost 4 bases and J lost 7 bases. Germline lookup yields CDR1 SGHRS and CDR2 YFSETQ. This CDR3 is 14 amino acids long. The DNA for the CDR3 is TGCGCCAGCAGCCCCGGGACAGTTGGGAACATTCAGTACTTC. Translated: CASSPGTVGNIQYF.

J is TRBJ2-6 and V is TRBV29-1; 8 positions match TRBD2. Looked up from germline, CDR1 is SQVTM and CDR2 is ANQGSEA. V gave up 5 bases and J gave up 0 bases; unmatched junction bases: 12. The CDR3 covers 18 residues. CDR3 DNA sequence: TGCAGCGTTCCCCGGGAGGGGACCAGCAGCTCTGGGGCCAACGTCCTGACTTTC. Its protein product is CSVPREGTSSSGANVLTF.

The V and J genes are TRBV5-1 and TRBJ1-3; possibly TRBD1 for D (5 bases). Trimming removed 4 bases at V and 0 bases at J, with 11 bases between. The CDR3 runs 15 residues. Germline CDR1 is SGHRS and CDR2 is YFSETQ. CDR3 sequence reads: CASSRTLDSGNTIYF. The CDR3 nucleotides are TGCGCCAGCAGCCGGACACTGGACTCTGGAAACACCATATATTTT.

V gene TRBV5-6 combines with J gene TRBJ1-5, with a possible D match to TRBD1 (6 bases). CDR3 length: 14 amino acids. Germline CDR1 SGHDT, CDR2 YYEEEE. V gave up 3 bases and J gave up 8 bases, with 15 bases separating them. The CDR3 region is CASSSQGIEEPQHF. The CDR3, as DNA: TGTGCCAGCAGCTCCCAGGGGATTGAGGAGCCCCAGCATTTT.

V usage is TRBV6-6 and J usage is TRBJ1-2; TRBD1 matches 7 bases. The CDR3 length is 14 residues. The V and J ends lost 2 bases and 6 bases, in that order; junction bases with no gene match: 6. Per the germline V gene, CDR1 is MNHNY and CDR2 is SVGAGI (reference sequence). CDR3 in DNA: TGTGCCAGCAGTTACCCCGGGAGGGGGCATGGCTACACCTTC. Residues: CASSYPGRGHGYTF.

V usage is TRBV7-9 and J usage is TRBJ1-2; tentative D call: TRBD1 (5 bases). V was shortened by 4 bases and J by 4 bases, with 16 bases between the two germline ends. This CDR3 has 15 amino acids. Germline lookup yields CDR1 SEHNR and CDR2 FQNEAQ (reference sequence). This CDR3 is CASSSSGRDGYGYTF. The CDR3 bases are TGTGCCAGCAGCTCATCTGGCAGGGATGGCTATGGCTACACCTTC.